This TCR beta chain originates from a study of CD8+ T cells in alopecia areata. The treatment denotes: oral pan-JAK inhibitor, 5-10 mg twice daily. Extraction of RNA preceded its reverse transcription into cDNA, which served as the sequencing template. Method: immunoSEQ multiplex PCR; TCRdb's copy keeps in-frame clones and lacks some. The sample consists of 200,000 to 250,000 clones, roughly 40% of them appearing once. Per the germline V gene, CDR1 is MGHDK and CDR2 is SYGVNS. The CDR3 runs 14 residues. With 5 bases removed from V and 6 bases from J, the gap between germline ends came to 14 bases. The sample in question was CD4+ T cells sorted from blood, obtained around week 37, from a patient treated with tofacitinib. The origin of this receptor is a human donor with alopecia areata. V gene TRBV25-1 combines with J gene TRBJ2-1; D gene uncertain. The CDR3 nucleotides are TGTGCCAGCAGTCAGCAATTTCAAACCAATGAGCAGTTCTTC. Amino acids: CASSQQFQTNEQFF.